The 26 T cell receptor beta chains in this list originate from one sample, sequenced in a study of blood T cells in healthy people across ages. A sample-barcoded 5' primer and a J-beta primer mix were used in a second PCR of roughly 7 to 12 cycles. TCRdb re-derived calls from the 5' RACE reads in MiXCR, one entry per CDR3 protein. The sample carries approximately 800,000 distinct CDR3 sequences, around a quarter recorded once. These data also formed part of another study, on T cells of mothers and their children.

Sequencing was done on a sample of blood. The receptors shown here come from a boy younger than 18 in good health.

This clonotype was detected only a few times. The genes are TRBV12-3 or TRBV12-4 and TRBJ1-6, with 9 bases matching TRBD1. V lost 6 bases and J lost 8; bases outside the gene matches: 5. The CDR3 has 14 amino acids. This chain's CDR3 is CASSVRQGDSPLHF. The CDR3 nucleotides read TGTGCCAGCAGCGTCAGACAGGGGGATTCACCCCTCCACTTT.

The chain uses TRBV12-3 or TRBV12-4 and TRBJ2-2, with D possibly matching TRBD2 (5 bases). V shed 5 bases and J shed 1 base, with 11 bases lying between them. The CDR3 sequence is 15 residues long. The CDR3 region is CASSPLARNTGELFF. CDR3 nucleotides: TGTGCCAGCAGTCCTCTAGCCAGGAACACCGGGGAGCTGTTTTTT.

J is TRBJ2-1 and V is TRBV20-1; 7 bases line up with TRBD2. The end of the DNA aligns better with TRBJ2-5, so the J call may be wrong. This CDR3 spans 14 amino acids. The V gene's germline CDR1 is DFQATT and CDR2 SNEGSKA (reference sequence). CDR3 loop: CSAIGLVGPETQYF. CDR3 coding DNA: TGCAGTGCTATTGGACTAGTGGGTCCAGAGACCCAGTACTTC.

The rearrangement joins TRBV9 to TRBJ2-5, with D unresolved. The DNA end is more similar to TRBJ2-1, so the J call may be wrong. There are 11 residues in the CDR3. CDR1 SGDLS and CDR2 YYNGEE come from the germline V gene. The CDR3 protein is CASSAYGEQFF. In nucleotides, the CDR3 is TGTGCCAGCAGCGCCTATGGTGAGCAGTTCTTC.

This clonotype was seen just once. The chain uses TRBV4-1 and TRBJ2-2, with D possibly matching TRBD2 (7 bases). The CDR3 length is 16 residues. The germline V gene has CDR1 MGHRA and CDR2 YSYEKL. Trimming removed 6 bases at V and 5 bases at J, with 19 bases between. In DNA, the CDR3 is TGCGCCAGCAGTCCACTTGGAGGGGGGGTAACCGGGGAGCTGTTTTTT. As protein: CASSPLGGGVTGELFF.

The chain joins TRBV12-3 or TRBV12-4 to TRBJ1-1; TRBD1 might be the D (5 bases). This CDR3 region has 17 residues. V lost 7 bases, J lost 3 bases, and 24 bases lay in between. CDR3 region: CASTPSGARGLDTEAFF. The CDR3 DNA follows: TGTGCCAGCACCCCTAGCGGGGCACGAGGGTTGGACACTGAAGCTTTCTTT.

The chain links TRBV7-2 to TRBJ2-1, with D possibly being TRBD1 (6 bases). The CDR3 has 14 residues. V gave up 5 bases and J gave up 8 bases, with 16 bases separating them. The germline V gene has CDR1 SGHTA and CDR2 FQGNSA. The chain's CDR3 is CASSPGDVYHEQFF. CDR3 bases: TGTGCCAGCAGCCCAGGGGATGTTTACCATGAGCAGTTCTTC.

V gene TRBV10-3 combines with J gene TRBJ2-5; 8 bases are a match to TRBD1. The DNA end is a closer match to TRBJ2-7, so the J assignment may be wrong. The CDR3 consists of 12 residues. The germline V gene encodes CDR1 ENHRY and CDR2 SYGVKD. The CDR3 loop reads CAIRDRFYEQYF. The CDR3 coding sequence is TGTGCCATCCGGGACAGGTTTTACGAGCAGTACTTC.

This clonotype occurred a few times. The genes are TRBV20-1 and TRBJ1-1; D not resolved. The CDR3 length is 13 residues. Germline V lookup: CDR1 DFQATT, CDR2 SNEGSKA (reference sequence). V shed 3 bases and J shed 0 bases, with 8 bases lying between them. CDR3 in amino acids: CSARTHMNTEAFF. As DNA, the CDR3 is TGCAGTGCTAGGACACACATGAACACTGAAGCTTTCTTT.

The table lists this clonotype with a few counts. The V call is TRBV6-5, the J call TRBJ1-1; possible D gene TRBD1, 5 bases. Trimming pared 6 bases from V and 8 bases from J, leaving 16 bases between. Germline CDR1 and CDR2: MNHEY and SVGAGI. The CDR3 contains 13 residues. In nucleotides, the CDR3 is TGTGCCAGCAGCCGCAGCCCGACAGCGGAAGCTTTCTTT. This gives the protein CASSRSPTAEAFF.

The chain joins TRBV11-2 to TRBJ2-5; D is unclear. Near its end, the DNA agrees better with TRBJ2-1, so the J call may be wrong. Looked up from germline, CDR1 is SGHAT and CDR2 is FQNNGV. The CDR3 consists of 13 residues. In DNA form, the CDR3 reads TGTGCCAGCGACCTATGGCCTGACAATGAGCAGTTCTTC. It yields the protein CASDLWPDNEQFF.

This chain uses TRBV10-3 with TRBJ1-2, with D perhaps TRBD1 (5 bases). V dropped 6 bases and J dropped 3 bases, with 17 bases sitting between them. CDR1 and CDR2 from the germline V gene are ENHRY and SYGVKD. The CDR3 runs 15 residues. DNA of the CDR3: TGTGCCATCAGAGACACATCCACGGGGGACTATGGCTACACCTTC. Protein: CAIRDTSTGDYGYTF.

The V and J genes are TRBV20-1 and TRBJ2-3; a possible D gene is TRBD2 (5 bases). This CDR3 is built from 16 residues. V lost 6 bases to trimming and J lost 4 bases, with 23 bases between them. CDR1 is DFQATT and CDR2 is SNEGSKA in the germline V gene (reference sequence). The DNA for the CDR3 is TGCAGTGCGACTCCGCGGGCTAGTGATGGTCCAGATACGCAGTATTTT. This codes for CSATPRASDGPDTQYF.

The CDR3 sequence: CSALLGSTDTQYF. CDR3 DNA sequence: TGCAGTGCTTTACTAGGAAGCACAGATACGCAGTATTTT. This chain links TRBV20-1 with TRBJ2-3; a weak D match, TRBD2 (5 bases). Germline assignment: CDR1 DFQATT and CDR2 SNEGSKA (reference sequence). The CDR3 has 13 amino acids. The V end was cut by 5 bases, the J end by 0 bases, with 9 bases between.

With respect to this clonotype: The junction departs from the called germline gene at one end, perhaps through a read error. CDR3 in DNA: TGCAGTGCTAGACCCCCCGCCCTAGCGGGGGAACTGTTCTTC. Translated, it gives CSARPPALAGELFF. The J gene is TRBJ2-5, the V gene TRBV20-1; 10 bases are shared with TRBD2. The CDR3 runs 14 residues. Germline V gene data show CDR1 as DFQATT and CDR2 as SNEGSKA (reference sequence).

The sample holds a few counts of this clonotype. V and J are TRBV3-1 and TRBJ2-5, with D possibly TRBD2 on 6 matching bases. Between the trimmed V and J ends, which lost 4 bases and 4 bases, there was a span of 13 bases. Germline CDR1 is LGHDT and CDR2 is YNNKEL (reference sequence). CDR3 length: 14 residues. CDR3 in amino acids: CASSRAGFRETQYF. As DNA, the CDR3 is TGTGCCAGCAGCCGGGCGGGGTTCAGAGAGACCCAGTACTTC.

The table lists this clonotype with a few counts. CDR3 coding DNA: TGCGCCAGCAGCCCGAACGGGGGCGGGGTCACAGATACGCAGTATTTT. Its protein product is CASSPNGGGVTDTQYF. This rearrangement joins TRBV5-1 to TRBJ2-3; D could derive from TRBD1 or TRBD2 (6 bases each). This CDR3 comprises 16 residues. Trimming shortened V by 4 bases and J by 2 bases, and 17 bases separated the two germline ends. Germline-derived CDR1 and CDR2 are SGHRS and YFSETQ.

The rearrangement uses TRBV30 and TRBJ2-4; D might be TRBD2 (5 bases). V was shortened by 0 bases and J by 11 bases, with 11 bases between the two germline ends. Looked up from germline, CDR1 is GTSNPN and CDR2 is SVGIG (reference sequence). The CDR3 is 12 amino acids. The CDR3 region is CAWSVKEAFQYF. CDR3 coding DNA: TGTGCCTGGAGTGTTAAGGAGGCCTTTCAGTACTTC.

The chain joins TRBV27 to TRBJ2-2; D remains unclear. The CDR3 has 18 amino acids. Germline CDR1 is MNHEY and CDR2 is SMNVEV (reference sequence). V gave up 4 bases and J gave up 0 bases, with 18 bases separating them. In DNA form, the CDR3 reads TGTGCCAGCAGTTCACAGATTGGGCGTCCCTCGAACACCGGGGAGCTGTTTTTT. Translation: CASSSQIGRPSNTGELFF.

This clonotype has more than one count but fewer than ten. The chain joins TRBV3-1 to TRBJ2-3; D perhaps matches TRBD2 (5 bases). Trimming stripped 0 bases from V and 2 bases from J, with 9 bases between. This CDR3 region has 15 residues. Germline V CDR1 and CDR2: LGHDT, YNNKEL (reference sequence). This chain's CDR3 is CASSQDTGVTDTQYF. CDR3 DNA sequence: TGTGCCAGCAGCCAAGATACCGGGGTCACAGATACGCAGTATTTT.

This chain uses TRBV29-1 with TRBJ2-7; 8 bases map to TRBD1. With V trimmed by 3 bases and J by 9 bases, 4 bases remained unmatched. The CDR3 has 11 amino acids. Germline loops: CDR1 SQVTM, CDR2 ANQGSEA. CDR3 nucleotide sequence: TGCAGCGTTGAGGAGACAGGGGTGCAGTACTTC. Amino acids: CSVEETGVQYF.

This sequence joins TRBV5-1 and TRBJ2-2; the D gene is possibly TRBD1 (5 bases). Per germline, CDR1 SGHRS and CDR2 YFSETQ. V lost 0 bases and J 4 bases, leaving 13 bases between the germline ends. The CDR3 consists of 16 residues. The CDR3 sequence is CASSLVGRGSTGELFF. As DNA, the CDR3 is TGCGCCAGCAGCTTGGTTGGAAGGGGTAGCACCGGGGAGCTGTTTTTT.

A few counts support this clonotype. The chain couples TRBV7-2 to TRBJ1-1, with no clear D. The CDR3 extends over 14 amino acids. Germline V gene data show CDR1 as SGHTA and CDR2 as FQGNSA. The V and J ends lost 3 bases and 0 bases respectively, with 8 bases between them. The CDR3, as DNA: TGTGCCAGCAGCTTCAGTGGGATGAACACTGAAGCTTTCTTT. Protein sequence: CASSFSGMNTEAFF.

This clonotype has a handful of counts. The chain uses TRBV6-2 or TRBV6-3 and TRBJ2-7; 8 bases align to TRBD1. The V segment lost 4 bases and the J segment 1 base; nucleotides outside the gene matches: 9. CDR1 is MNHEY and CDR2 is SVGEGT in the germline V gene. The CDR3 is 16 amino acids. For the CDR3, the DNA is TGTGCCAGCAGTTGCTCGGACAGGGTCCTATCCTACGAGCAGTACTTC. It yields the protein CASSCSDRVLSYEQYF.

The J gene is TRBJ1-1, the V gene TRBV4-2; 9 bases align to TRBD1. The ends lost 2 bases at V and 8 bases at J; junction bases unmatched: 0. The length of the CDR3 is 12 residues. The germline V gene has CDR1 LGHNA and CDR2 YNFKEQ. The DNA for the CDR3 is TGTGCCAGCAGCCAAACAGGGGGCGAAGCTTTCTTT. Residues: CASSQTGGEAFF.

This chain connects TRBV11-2 to TRBJ2-3, with D perhaps given as TRBD1 or TRBD2 (5 bases each). Germline V CDR1 and CDR2: SGHAT, FQNNGV. V was pared by 1 base and J by 2 bases, with 10 bases between. The CDR3 covers 15 residues. The CDR3 is CASSLVGAPTDTQYF. The DNA of the CDR3 is TGTGCCAGCAGCTTAGTCGGGGCCCCCACAGATACGCAGTATTTT.